Presented here are 14 T cell receptor beta chains from one specimen sequenced in a study of blood T cell repertoires in COVID-19. Here immunoSEQ multiplex PCR was the method, and the copy in TCRdb shows in-frame clones only, minus some. The table lists approximately 470,000 clones, roughly nine tenths of them singletons. Material for sequencing was PBMCs or T cells enriched from blood (not recorded which). All receptors derive from a woman aged 18-30 years who had recovered from COVID-19.

DNA for the CDR3: TGTGCCAGCTCACCCCGACAGGGAATTGGAAACACCATATATTTT. Encoded protein: CASSPRQGIGNTIYF. This chain connects TRBV18 to TRBJ1-3; 7 nucleotides line up with TRBD1. V lost 3 bases and J lost 3; bases outside the gene matches: 5. The CDR3 contains 15 residues. The V gene's germline CDR1 is KGHSH and CDR2 LQKENI. Full variable domain (remainder filled in from reference TRBV18 and TRBJ1-3): NAGVMQNPRHLVRRRGQEARLRCSPMKGHSHVYWYRQLPEEGLKFMVYLQKENIIDESGMPKERFSAEFPKEGPSILRIQQVVRGDSAAYFCASSPRQGIGNTIYFGEGSWLTVV.

The chain is built from TRBV5-1 and TRBJ1-1, with D unresolved. The V end lost 5 bases, the J end lost 0 bases, and 11 bases lay between the germline ends. Germline CDR1 SGHRS, CDR2 YFSETQ. The CDR3 contains 14 residues. This chain's CDR3 is CASRKGEVNTEAFF. DNA for the CDR3: TGCGCCAGCAGGAAAGGTGAGGTGAACACTGAAGCTTTCTTT.

V usage is TRBV6-1 and J usage is TRBJ1-2, with D hard to call. V lost 2 bases and J lost 7, with 11 bases in between. CDR1 and CDR2 from the germline V gene are MNHNS and SASEGT. The CDR3 has 13 residues. CDR3 residues: CASSEREYSGYTF. In DNA, the CDR3 is TGTGCCAGCAGTGAACGGGAATACAGTGGCTACACCTTC.

The V call is TRBV19, the J call TRBJ1-2; 7 bases fit TRBD1. V dropped 3 bases and J dropped 2; count of bases not matched to a gene: 18. There are 19 residues in the CDR3. CDR1 and CDR2 (germline): LNHDA, SQIVND (reference sequence). CDR3 in amino acids: CASSMFSRRGLSHNYGYTF. Here the CDR3 DNA reads TGTGCCAGTAGTATGTTTTCGAGAAGGGGGCTTTCCCACAACTATGGCTACACCTTC.

V gene TRBV7-2 combines with J gene TRBJ2-5; 7 positions match TRBD2. CDR3 length: 17 amino acids. V lost 4 bases to trimming and J lost 9 bases; unmatched junction nucleotides: 20. CDR1 and CDR2 from the germline V gene are SGHTA and FQGNSA. CDR3 sequence reads: CASSSAGGTNPRGAQYF. CDR3 nucleotides: TGTGCCAGCAGCTCTGCTGGGGGGACTAACCCTAGAGGGGCCCAGTACTTC.

The chain recombines TRBV7-9 with TRBJ1-3; 12 bases agree with TRBD1. V was pared by 5 bases and J by 9 bases, with 2 bases of the junction left unmatched. Germline V gives CDR1 SEHNR, CDR2 FQNEAQ (reference sequence). CDR3 length: 13 residues. For the CDR3, the DNA is TGTGCCAGCAGCCAGGGACAGGGGGCCACCATATATTTT. This sequence encodes CASSQGQGATIYF.

The CDR3 is CASSLGARATDTQYF. The DNA of the CDR3 is TGTGCCAGCAGCTTAGGAGCGAGGGCCACAGATACGCAGTATTTT. The V and J genes are TRBV11-2 and TRBJ2-3; TRBD2 is a possible D gene (5 bases). Germline assignment: CDR1 SGHAT and CDR2 FQNNGV. The CDR3 loop spans 15 amino acids. V lost 1 base and J 2 bases, leaving 10 bases between the germline ends. Filled out from reference TRBV11-2 and TRBJ2-3, the complete variable domain reads EAGVAQSPRYKIIEKRQSVAFWCNPISGHATLYWYQQILGQGPKLLIQFQNNGVVDDSQLPKDRFSAERLKGVDSTLKIQPAKLEDSAVYLCASSLGARATDTQYFGPGTRLTVL.

The chain employs TRBV24-1 and TRBJ2-5; 7 bases map to TRBD1. Trimming cost V 3 bases and J 4 bases; bases outside gene matches: 10. The CDR3 runs to 16 residues. In germline, CDR1 is KGHDR, CDR2 SFDVKD. The CDR3 reads CATSDPSDRVGETQYF. The CDR3 region has the DNA TGTGCCACCAGTGATCCATCAGACAGGGTAGGAGAGACCCAGTACTTC.

The chain has TRBV12-3 or TRBV12-4 and TRBJ1-1, with unresolved D. V lost 2 bases to trimming and J lost 4 bases, with 8 bases between them. The CDR3 is made up of 13 amino acids. The CDR3: CASSLILPTEAFF. The CDR3, as DNA: TGTGCCAGCAGTTTAATTCTCCCCACTGAAGCTTTCTTT.

This clone was seen more than once but under ten times. V is TRBV28 and J is TRBJ1-6, with D uncertain. The length of the CDR3 is 14 residues. V was cut by 8 bases and J by 6 bases, with 14 bases left in between. CDR1 is MDHEN and CDR2 is SYDVKM in the germline V gene. This CDR3 is CASPPGKINSPLHF. CDR3 nucleotide sequence: TGTGCCAGCCCACCCGGGAAAATTAATTCACCCCTCCACTTT.

V usage is TRBV6-5 and J usage is TRBJ1-4; TRBD1 matches 9 bases. V was clipped by 0 bases and J by 5 bases; unmatched bases: 4. The CDR3 has 16 residues. Germline CDR1 is MNHEY and CDR2 is SVGAGI. The CDR3 nucleotides read TGTGCCAGCAGTTACTCACCCGGGACAGGGAATGAAAAACTGTTTTTT. Encoded protein: CASSYSPGTGNEKLFF.

This clone is a singleton in its sample. The chain links TRBV14 to TRBJ2-7; D may be TRBD2 (9 bases). There are 16 residues in the CDR3. Germline V gives CDR1 SGHDN, CDR2 FVKESK. With 5 bases removed from V and 1 base from J, the gap between germline ends came to 18 bases. The CDR3 here is CASSFLAGTGSYEQYF. DNA of the CDR3: TGTGCCAGCAGCTTTCTAGCGGGGACAGGATCCTACGAGCAGTACTTC.

The rearrangement uses TRBV2 and TRBJ2-5, with 8 bases aligning to TRBD2. The CDR3 spans 15 residues. V dropped 5 bases and J dropped 5; count of bases not matched to a gene: 10. Looked up from germline, CDR1 is SNHLY and CDR2 is FYNNEI. In DNA, the CDR3 is TGTGCCAGCAGTCTCGACGGGGGGGCGTGGGAGACCCAGTACTTC. Its protein product is CASSLDGGAWETQYF. Full variable domain (remainder filled in from reference TRBV2 and TRBJ2-5): EPEVTQTPSHQVTQMGQEVILRCVPISNHLYFYWYRQILGQKVEFLVSFYNNEISEKSEIFDDQFSVERPDGSNFTLKIRSTKLEDSAMYFCASSLDGGAWETQYFGPGTRLLVL.

The V and J genes are TRBV19 and TRBJ1-2; D is unresolved. V lost 6 bases, J lost 5 bases, and 13 bases lay in between. The CDR3 contains 13 residues. Germline V CDR1 and CDR2: LNHDA, SQIVND (reference sequence). CDR3 region: CASSSGPGYGYTF. The CDR3, as DNA: TGTGCCAGTAGCTCAGGCCCGGGATATGGCTACACCTTC.